The sequence of this T cell receptor (beta chain) was determined in a study of blood T cells in healthy people across ages. Study as a whole: There was about one barcoded beta molecule captured by template switching per two T cells. Study observations and caveats: Per million T cells, TCR beta diversity dropped about linearly as age rose. Diversity estimates drawn from one million T cells were deemed underestimates.

Primers used in a second PCR of roughly 6 to 12 cycles were a sample-barcoded 5' primer and a J-beta primer mix. Tagging of each cDNA molecule was performed by a template-switch adaptor with 12 random nucleotides. TCRdb passed the 5' RACE reads through MiXCR, listing each CDR3 protein once. The repertoire holds about 670,000 distinct CDR3 sequences, with 40% to 45% as singletons. Concerning this clonotype: Antigen: not known.

CDR1 and CDR2 from the germline V gene are SGHRS and YFSETQ. V lost 3 bases and J lost 9, with 18 bases in between. The length of the CDR3 is 14 residues. The rearrangement links TRBV5-1 to TRBJ1-1; D might be TRBD1 (6 bases). Sequenced input: blood. The clonotype was recovered from a man at least 80 years old in good health. Here the CDR3 DNA reads TGCGCCAGCAGCTCGGGGGCTGAAGTGAGGCAAGCTTTCTTT. It is translated as CASSSGAEVRQAFF.